This T cell receptor (beta chain) was captured in a study of Ad26.COV2.S vaccination and SARS-CoV-2 variants. Treatment of the sample: roughly 20 received Ad26.COV2.S at low or high dose, single or two shots; 5 received placebo; per-sample allocation not given. Day 63 after the first injection of vaccine or placebo was the sampling time. V lost 8 bases and J lost 4, with 17 bases in between. This CDR3 region has 14 residues. CDR1 is SNHLY, CDR2 FYNNEI, per germline. This table comes from immunoSEQ multiplex PCR, and its TCRdb copy is limited to in-frame clones, with some not included. The repertoire holds more than 400,000 clones, 92% seen once, with about 1.7% in the top ten.

The sequencing here drew on peripheral blood, taken in a trial of Ad26.COV2.S vaccine versus placebo. The TCR sequence derives from a person between 18 and 59 years old who received the Ad26.COV2.S COVID-19 vaccine or a placebo. V is TRBV2 and J is TRBJ1-1; D possibly corresponds to TRBD1 (6 bases). The CDR3 DNA is TGTGCCAGCCGAAGTCAACAGGGTAGCACTGAAGCTTTCTTT. Protein: CASRSQQGSTEAFF.